One sample yielded the 8 T cell receptor beta chains listed below, sequenced in a study of blood T cell repertoires in COVID-19 (dated by TCRdb to about 2020). The library was made by the immunoSEQ multiplex PCR assay. TCRdb mirrors the immuneACCESS table, restricted to in-frame sequences. Some clones are absent from its copies; in checked studies, under half trace to an unresolved V gene, and the reason for the others is unknown. The sample has over 350,000 clones on record, approximately 89% of them singletons. The biggest ten clones account for just over 0.85% of the sample. Specimen: PBMCs or T cells enriched from blood (not recorded which). These receptors were collected from a middle-aged woman who had been exposed to COVID-19.

The chain combines TRBV5-1 with TRBJ2-3; D perhaps matches TRBD1 (6 bases). V lost 4 bases and J 2 bases, leaving 11 bases between the germline ends. CDR3 length: 14 residues. Germline V gene data show CDR1 as SGHRS and CDR2 as YFSETQ. The CDR3 nucleotides read TGCGCCAGCAGCACAGGACAGTTCACAGATACGCAGTATTTT. The encoded protein is CASSTGQFTDTQYF. Looking up the rest from reference TRBV5-1 and TRBJ2-3 gives the full variable domain: KAGVTQTPRYLIKTRGQQVTLSCSPISGHRSVSWYQQTPGQGLQFLFEYFSETQRNKGNFPGRFSGRQFSNSRSEMNVSTLELGDSALYLCASSTGQFTDTQYFGPGTRLTVL.

The chain joins TRBV7-2 to TRBJ1-1, with D maybe TRBD1 (5 bases). From germline, CDR1 is SGHTA and CDR2 FQGNSA. The CDR3 spans 15 residues. V lost 6 bases, J lost 7 bases, and 21 bases lay in between. In nucleotides, the CDR3 is TGTGCCAGCAGTCATCCAATCGTCAGGCAGGGTGAAGCTTTCTTT. Residues: CASSHPIVRQGEAFF. Using reference TRBV7-2 and TRBJ1-1 for the parts outside the CDR3, the full variable domain is GAGVSQSPSNKVTEKGKDVELRCDPISGHTALYWYRQSLGQGLEFLIYFQGNSAPDKSGLPSDRFSAERTGGSVSTLTIQRTQQEDSAVYLCASSHPIVRQGEAFFGQGTRLTVV.

This clone was found a few times. The V gene is TRBV14, the J gene TRBJ1-2; D gene uncertain. V was clipped by 3 bases and J by 2 bases, with 7 bases between them. The CDR3 has 13 amino acids. Germline-derived CDR1 and CDR2 are SGHDN and FVKESK. CDR3 sequence (DNA): TGTGCCAGCAGCCATGCCAGAAACTATGGCTACACCTTC. Translation gives CASSHARNYGYTF.

The V and J genes are TRBV5-3 and TRBJ2-7; 8 nucleotides match TRBD2. TRBV5-3 is an ORF; its function is uncertain. The CDR3 has 17 residues. V shed 2 bases and J 2 bases; nucleotides not matched to a gene: 12. CDR3: CARSLLLRTSRAYEQYF. The CDR3 DNA is TGTGCCAGAAGCTTACTTCTTAGGACTAGCCGAGCCTACGAGCAGTACTTC.

V and J are TRBV18 and TRBJ2-7; D remains ambiguous. Looked up from germline, CDR1 is KGHSH and CDR2 is LQKENI. V lost 0 bases, J lost 2 bases, and 11 bases lay in between. There are 15 residues in the CDR3. The CDR3 sequence is CASSPPGRSPYEQYF. Written as DNA, the CDR3 is TGTGCCAGCTCACCACCGGGCAGAAGTCCCTACGAGCAGTACTTC.

The rearrangement joins TRBV7-6 to TRBJ1-4, with D maybe TRBD1 (6 bases). The V gene lost 5 bases and the J gene lost 8 bases, with 18 bases spanning the gap. Per the germline V gene, CDR1 is SGHVS and CDR2 is FNYEAQ. The CDR3 extends over 15 amino acids. CDR3 nucleotides: TGTGCCAGCAGCCCCACGACAGGCTTGCGGGAAAAACTGTTTTTT. This translates into CASSPTTGLREKLFF. The variable domain in full, completed from reference TRBV7-6 and TRBJ1-4, reads GAGVSQSPRYKVTKRGQDVALRCDPISGHVSLYWYRQALGQGPEFLTYFNYEAQQDKSGLPNDRFSAERPEGSISTLTIQRTEQRDSAMYRCASSPTTGLREKLFFGSGTQLSVL.

The V call is TRBV7-2, the J call TRBJ2-7; 8 bases fit TRBD2. Germline-derived CDR1 and CDR2 are SGHTA and FQGNSA. The CDR3 spans 14 residues. The J segment lost 2 bases and the V segment lost 4 bases, leaving 4 bases of the junction unmatched. In DNA, the CDR3 is TGTGCCAGCAGCTCCCTAGCGGGTCCCTACGAGCAGTACTTC. Translating gives CASSSLAGPYEQYF.

V is TRBV13 and J is TRBJ1-1, with D uncertain. Germline V lookup: CDR1 PRHDT, CDR2 FYEKMQ (reference sequence). CDR3 length equals 9 residues. Trimming removed 5 bases at V and 12 bases at J, with 7 bases between. CDR3 DNA sequence: TGTGCCAGCAGCACGGGTCCTTTCTTT. It yields the protein CASSTGPFF.